Included here is one T cell receptor (beta chain) sequence, with context. Its matching antigen is unknown. The data derive from a study of chemoradiotherapy in HPV16-positive cancers. General study results and limits: During treatment, candidate HPV-specific clones and E7-related motifs expanded in tumor.

The CDR3 loop spans 14 amino acids. V dropped 2 bases and J dropped 6; count of bases not matched to a gene: 5. Germline V gene lookup returns CDR1 SGHNT and CDR2 YYREEE (reference sequence). Profiled with immunoSEQ multiplex PCR; TCRdb holds only in-frame clones, not every one. The sample consists of just over 15,000 clones, 77% of them appearing once. The V call is TRBV5-4, the J call TRBJ1-1; 9 nucleotides line up with TRBD1. This specimen was taken from a patient who underwent chemoradiotherapy. The sequence was obtained from a human donor with HPV-associated anogenital cancer. For the CDR3, the DNA is TGTGCCAGCAGCTTACCGGGACAGGGCTCTGAAGCTTTCTTT. Its translation is CASSLPGQGSEAFF.